This TCR beta chain was obtained from a study of cytomegalovirus exposure and HLA in healthy donors. For the study at large: Sequencing of about 179 million T cells in an earlier analysis found 100 million to 140 million unique TCR beta sequences.

Study-level results: The study listed 150 to 200 cytomegalovirus-associated TCR beta chains. Highly shared variants forming one cluster were likely a sequencing artifact.

The PCR had 60 Vbeta and 13 Jbeta primers. The protocol was immunoSEQ multiplex PCR, while the TCRdb copy is restricted to in-frame clones and leaves out a portion. The table shows 100,000 to 150,000 clones, with just under 80% occurring only once. This clone occurred once. Its antigen is unknown. The CDR3 is 16 residues long. CDR1 and CDR2 (germline): MNHNS, SASEGT. The trim removed 3 bases at V and 4 bases at J, leaving 8 bases unmatched. The TCR comes from a woman in her forties in good health and CMV-seronegative. The chain recombines TRBV6-1 with TRBJ2-2; 7 bases agree with TRBD1. Sequencing input: PBMCs. CDR3 loop: CASSEATGEFTGELFF. As DNA, the CDR3 is TGTGCCAGCAGTGAGGCAACAGGGGAGTTCACCGGGGAGCTGTTTTTT.